A selection of T cell receptor beta chains follows, all from one sample in a study of neurological immune-mediated disorders. TCRdb used MiXCR to reprocess the 5' RACE reads, holding one entry per CDR3 protein. This table has 18,000 or so distinct CDR3 sequences, around 10% appearing once. Sequenced sample: CD8+ T cells from blood. The receptors come from a woman aged 45-59 years in good health. CDR3s include the opening cysteine and the closing phenylalanine or tryptophan. A D gene is named only where the DNA matches it firmly. Some rows mark clone size as missing; the rest say once, few, many or name a class of expanded clone.

CDR3 length	clone size	V gene	D gene	J gene	CDR3 DNA	CDR3 protein
12	many	TRBV20-1	NA	TRBJ1-1	TGCAGTGCTAGAGATGTGGGCGCTGAAGCTTTCTTT	CSARDVGAEAFF
14	many	TRBV11-2	TRBD1	TRBJ1-4	TGTGCCAGCAGCTTGCAGGGGGTAGTTGAAAAACTGTTTTTT	CASSLQGVVEKLFF
15	many	TRBV5-1	TRBD2	TRBJ2-3	TGCGCCAGCAGCCTTAGCGGGGGGGCTGGAGATACGCAGTATTTT	CASSLSGGAGDTQYF
15	many	TRBV12-3/TRBV12-4	TRBD2	TRBJ2-7	TGTGCCAGCAGTTCCTGGACTAGCGAGACCTACGAGCAGTACTTC	CASSSWTSETYEQYF
17	many	TRBV6-5	TRBD2	TRBJ2-3	TGTGCCAGCAGTATAGGACTAGCGGGGACTAGCACAGATACGCAGTATTTT	CASSIGLAGTSTDTQYF
16	many	TRBV2	TRBD2	TRBJ2-1	TGTGCCAGCAGCGAGGGACTAGCGGGTCTCTTGAATGAGCAGTTCTTC	CASSEGLAGLLNEQFF
11	many	TRBV20-1	NA	TRBJ2-1	TGCAGTGCTAGAGTTAGGAATGAGCAGTTCTTC	CSARVRNEQFF
13	many	TRBV7-6	NA	TRBJ2-7	TGTGCCAGCAGCTCAACCCCAGGGAACGAGCAGTACTTC	CASSSTPGNEQYF
13	many	TRBV10-3	NA	TRBJ2-7	TGTGCCCTCGCCGAGACACTCCTTTTAGAGCAGTACTTC	CALAETLLLEQYF
14	many	TRBV4-1	TRBD2	TRBJ2-7	TGCGCCAGCAGCCACGAGCGGGGAGCCTACGAGCAGTACTTC	CASSHERGAYEQYF
11	many	TRBV9	NA	TRBJ2-2	TGTGCCAGCAGCGTCACCGGGGAGCTGTTTTTT	CASSVTGELFF
14	many	TRBV10-3	TRBD2	TRBJ2-7	TGTGCCATCAGTGGGAAGCGGGGATCCTACGAGCAGTACTTC	CAISGKRGSYEQYF
17	many	TRBV6-5	TRBD1	TRBJ2-1	TGTGCCAGCAGTGACCGTTGGGGTGGACAGGGTACGGATGAGCAGTTCTTC	CASSDRWGGQGTDEQFF
14	many	TRBV4-1	NA	TRBJ2-1	TGCGCCAGCAGCCAAGATAATCCTGGTAATGAGCAGTTCTTC	CASSQDNPGNEQFF
15	NA	TRBV6-1	TRBD1	TRBJ2-7	TGTGCCAGCAGGGCGGGACAGGGGAGCTCCTACGAGCAGTACTTC	CASRAGQGSSYEQYF
13	many	TRBV6-2/TRBV6-3	TRBD1	TRBJ2-1	TGTGCCAGCACTCCCACAGGGGTCGGTGAGCAGTTCTTC	CASTPTGVGEQFF
13	once	TRBV5-1	NA	TRBJ1-1	TGCGCCAGCAGCTCCGATCAGAACACTGAAGCTTTCTTT	CASSSDQNTEAFF
11	many	TRBV20-1	NA	TRBJ2-7	TGCAGTGCTAGTCGGGGGAACGAGCAGTACTTC	CSASRGNEQYF
14	NA	TRBV7-3	TRBD1	TRBJ2-3	TGTGCCAGCCAAACAGGGGCCAGCACAGATACGCAGTATTTT	CASQTGASTDTQYF
16	NA	TRBV9	NA	TRBJ1-1	TGTGCCAGCAGCGTAGGTGGGTCTTTGGCGAACACTGAAGCTTTCTTT	CASSVGGSLANTEAFF
16	many	TRBV28	NA	TRBJ1-1	TGTGCCAGCAGTTCTCCGCGACGGAGTATGAACACTGAAGCTTTCTTT	CASSSPRRSMNTEAFF
12	many	TRBV27	TRBD1	TRBJ2-7	TGTGCCAGCAGAACAGGGGGTCGGGAGCAGTACTTC	CASRTGGREQYF
14	many	TRBV3-1	NA	TRBJ1-1	TGTGCCAGCAGCCACCCACAGGGTAGCACTGAAGCTTTCTTT	CASSHPQGSTEAFF
12	many	TRBV20-1	NA	TRBJ2-7	TGCAGTGGGGAGCAAAGGGAGGACGAGCAGTACTTC	CSGEQREDEQYF
19	many	TRBV29-1	TRBD1	TRBJ2-6	TGCAGCGTTGAAGTCCGCGACAGGGGGCGCAGTTCTGGGGCCAACGTCCTGACTTTC	CSVEVRDRGRSSGANVLTF
15	many	TRBV6-8	TRBD1	TRBJ2-7	TGTGCCAGCAGCCCCGAGGACAGGGAATCGCGAGAGCAGTACTTC	CASSPEDRESREQYF
12	many	TRBV11-2	TRBD1	TRBJ2-5	TGTGCCAGCAGCTTGCCTCAGACAGGGCAGTACTTC	CASSLPQTGQYF